The 15 T cell receptor beta chains below all came from one sample that was sequenced in a study of T cells in Graves' hyperthyroidism and ophthalmopathy. Using RNA transcripts as the source, TCR beta CDR3 regions were amplified. The primer set for the first-round RT-PCR of the TCR CDR3 was HTBI. TCRdb reprocessed the multiplex PCR reads via MiXCR and lists one record per CDR3 protein. The sample lists 250,000 or so distinct CDR3 sequences, roughly 15% occurring once. Sequenced input: blood. These receptor sequences come from a woman aged 18-30 years with Graves' ophthalmopathy.

This chain uses TRBV3-1 with TRBJ1-2, with a weak D call TRBD1 (6 bases). Trimming pared 3 bases from V and 8 bases from J, leaving 13 bases between. The CDR3 is made up of 13 amino acids. Germline V lookup: CDR1 LGHDT, CDR2 YNNKEL (reference sequence). CDR3 in DNA: TGTGCCAGCAGCCAGAATAGCGGGGGCGGCTACACCTTC. This translates into CASSQNSGGGYTF.

In this sample, this clonotype turned up many times. The chain couples TRBV10-3 to TRBJ2-2; 10 nucleotides align to TRBD1. After removal of 4 bases from V and 0 bases from J, the junction contained 2 bases not matched to a gene. This CDR3 is built from 16 residues. The germline V gene has CDR1 ENHRY and CDR2 SYGVKD. CDR3 bases: TGTGCCATCAGTGTAGGGACAGGGGCGAACACCGGGGAGCTGTTTTTT. Encoded protein: CAISVGTGANTGELFF.

There are many counts of this clonotype. The chain recombines TRBV27 with TRBJ1-1; D is possibly TRBD1 (5 bases). Germline values: CDR1 MNHEY, CDR2 SMNVEV (reference sequence). The ends were cut back, 2 bases at V and 5 bases at J, with 12 bases in the middle. The CDR3 runs to 14 residues. CDR3 loop: CASSLMQGKTEAFF. The DNA of the CDR3 is TGTGCCAGCAGTTTAATGCAGGGTAAAACTGAAGCTTTCTTT.

This clonotype was recorded at least ten times. Mismatch with germline at one junction end may stem from a read error. CDR3 residues: CPSSGDRLAFF. CDR3 in DNA: TGTCCCAGCAGCGGGGACCGCTTAGCTTTCTTT. V gene TRBV11-3 combines with J gene TRBJ1-1, with D maybe TRBD1 (5 bases). Germline-derived CDR1 and CDR2 are SGHNT and YENEEA. The CDR3 runs to 11 residues.

This clonotype was seen at least ten times. The V call is TRBV24-1, the J call TRBJ2-1, with TRBD1 as a possible D gene (5 bases). CDR1 KGHDR and CDR2 SFDVKD come from the germline V gene. The CDR3 runs 16 residues. V was trimmed by 3 bases and J by 5 bases, leaving 16 bases between them. CDR3 amino acids: CATSDATGGAHNEQFF. The DNA of the CDR3 is TGTGCCACCAGTGATGCGACTGGTGGGGCACACAATGAGCAGTTCTTC.

The chain has TRBV5-1 and TRBJ2-2; 12 positions agree with TRBD1. Germline CDR1 and CDR2: SGHRS and YFSETQ. J lost 3 bases, V lost 3 bases, and 6 bases had no gene match. This CDR3 has 17 amino acids. This CDR3 reads CASSWTGTGGYTGELFF. The CDR3 region has the DNA TGCGCCAGCAGCTGGACCGGGACAGGGGGCTACACCGGGGAGCTGTTTTTT.

This clonotype occurred many times. This chain links TRBV20-1 with TRBJ2-7; TRBD2 matches at 9 bases. Trimming cost V 3 bases and J 4 bases; bases outside gene matches: 10. Looked up from germline, CDR1 is DFQATT and CDR2 is SNEGSKA (reference sequence). CDR3 length: 15 residues. CDR3 protein: CSASRVAGGPYEQYF. The CDR3 DNA reads as TGCAGTGCTAGTAGGGTGGCGGGAGGGCCTTACGAGCAGTACTTC.

The chain employs TRBV29-1 and TRBJ2-2; 15 bases map to TRBD2. Trimming at V came to 6 bases and at J to 5 bases, leaving 10 bases not matched to a gene. The V gene's germline CDR1 is SQVTM and CDR2 ANQGSEA. The CDR3 spans 17 residues. CDR3: CSVSYPGTSGRTGELFF. Here the CDR3 DNA reads TGCAGCGTCTCCTACCCCGGGACTAGCGGGAGGACCGGGGAGCTGTTTTTT.

The genes are TRBV6-1 and TRBJ2-1, with TRBD2 matching over 13 bases. The V segment lost 6 bases and the J segment 0 bases; nucleotides outside the gene matches: 14. The germline V gene encodes CDR1 MNHNS and CDR2 SASEGT. The CDR3 totals 20 residues. CDR3 nucleotides: TGTGCCAGCAGCCAAGGACTAGCGGGAGTTCTAATGGTCTCCTACAATGAGCAGTTCTTC. This codes for CASSQGLAGVLMVSYNEQFF.

There are many counts of this clonotype. This sequence joins TRBV11-2 and TRBJ1-2, with 7 bases aligning to TRBD1. CDR3 size: 13 residues. Trimming removed 5 bases from V and 6 bases from J; junction bases left unmatched: 6. The germline gives CDR1 SGHAT, CDR2 FQNNGV. The CDR3 coding sequence is TGTGCCAGCAGCCCCGACAGGGCCAATGGCTACACCTTC. Translation gives CASSPDRANGYTF.

The chain's CDR3 is CASSLSITTSGRDNEQFF. The CDR3 DNA reads TGCGCCAGCAGCCTGAGCATAACGACTAGCGGGCGAGACAATGAGCAGTTCTTC. The chain recombines TRBV5-1 with TRBJ2-1; 10 bases line up with TRBD2. CDR1 is SGHRS and CDR2 is YFSETQ in the germline V gene. J was trimmed by 5 bases and V by 4 bases; bases with no gene match: 15. There are 18 residues in the CDR3.

There are many counts of this clonotype. J is TRBJ1-1 and V is TRBV12-3 or TRBV12-4; possibly TRBD1 for D (5 bases). This CDR3 spans 14 amino acids. The V gene lost 1 base and the J gene lost 6 bases, with 12 bases spanning the gap. The CDR3 DNA reads TGTGCCAGCAGTTTAGACAGGCTTTGGGCTGAAGCTTTCTTT. Translated: CASSLDRLWAEAFF.

This clonotype was found many times. The chain joins TRBV7-9 to TRBJ1-4; D unclear. Germline lookup yields CDR1 SEHNR and CDR2 FQNEAQ (reference sequence). The CDR3 has 12 residues. The ends were cut back, 4 bases at V and 7 bases at J, with 7 bases in the middle. CDR3 sequence (DNA): TGTGCCAGCAGCTCAGCGAGTGAAAAACTGTTTTTT. This encodes CASSSASEKLFF.

This clonotype was observed many times. The V call is TRBV9, the J call TRBJ2-7, with D maybe TRBD1 (6 bases). From germline, CDR1 is SGDLS and CDR2 YYNGEE. V shed 4 bases and J shed 0 bases, with 11 bases lying between them. CDR3 size: 14 residues. The chain's CDR3 is CASSPMDSSYEQYF. CDR3 sequence (DNA): TGTGCCAGCAGCCCGATGGACAGCTCCTACGAGCAGTACTTC.

J is TRBJ2-5 and V is TRBV7-2, with 9 bases fitting TRBD2. J lost 0 bases, V lost 4 bases, and 21 bases had no gene match. The CDR3 has 21 residues. Germline CDR1 SGHTA, CDR2 FQGNSA. The DNA for the CDR3 is TGTGCCAGCAGCTCATCATTGTGGATATCTAGCGGGGACATGTACCAAGAGACCCAGTACTTC. Translation: CASSSSLWISSGDMYQETQYF. The variable domain in full, completed from reference TRBV7-2 and TRBJ2-5, reads GAGVSQSPSNKVTEKGKDVELRCDPISGHTALYWYRQSLGQGLEFLIYFQGNSAPDKSGLPSDRFSAERTGGSVSTLTIQRTQQEDSAVYLCASSSSLWISSGDMYQETQYFGPGTRLLVL.